This T cell receptor (beta chain) was retrieved from a study of blood T cell repertoires in COVID-19. Looking at the study overall: The cDNA or gDNA used as material had been derived from T cells, B-cell-depleted T cells, or PBMCs.

Germline lookup yields CDR1 SGHRS and CDR2 YFSETQ. The V gene lost 5 bases and the J gene lost 0 bases, with 10 bases spanning the gap. The CDR3 covers 14 residues. Original processing methods: Researchers report that nucleated cell counts were estimated from reference gene primer amplification. TCRdb's copy holds only in-frame clones and misses some; the assay was immunoSEQ multiplex PCR. Clone size and V and J calls were adopted from that table, with D and trimming inferred from the DNA. The profile shows 270,000 or so clones, approximately 85% of them singletons. This clonotype was obtained from a human donor in a cohort sampled during active COVID-19. Input material: peripheral blood. J is TRBJ2-3 and V is TRBV5-1; the D is unclear. The DNA for the CDR3 is TGCGCCAGCAGAACATTCTCTAGCACAGATACGCAGTATTTT. Amino acids: CASRTFSSTDTQYF. Full variable domain (rest looked up from reference TRBV5-1 and TRBJ2-3): KAGVTQTPRYLIKTRGQQVTLSCSPISGHRSVSWYQQTPGQGLQFLFEYFSETQRNKGNFPGRFSGRQFSNSRSEMNVSTLELGDSALYLCASRTFSSTDTQYFGPGTRLTVL.